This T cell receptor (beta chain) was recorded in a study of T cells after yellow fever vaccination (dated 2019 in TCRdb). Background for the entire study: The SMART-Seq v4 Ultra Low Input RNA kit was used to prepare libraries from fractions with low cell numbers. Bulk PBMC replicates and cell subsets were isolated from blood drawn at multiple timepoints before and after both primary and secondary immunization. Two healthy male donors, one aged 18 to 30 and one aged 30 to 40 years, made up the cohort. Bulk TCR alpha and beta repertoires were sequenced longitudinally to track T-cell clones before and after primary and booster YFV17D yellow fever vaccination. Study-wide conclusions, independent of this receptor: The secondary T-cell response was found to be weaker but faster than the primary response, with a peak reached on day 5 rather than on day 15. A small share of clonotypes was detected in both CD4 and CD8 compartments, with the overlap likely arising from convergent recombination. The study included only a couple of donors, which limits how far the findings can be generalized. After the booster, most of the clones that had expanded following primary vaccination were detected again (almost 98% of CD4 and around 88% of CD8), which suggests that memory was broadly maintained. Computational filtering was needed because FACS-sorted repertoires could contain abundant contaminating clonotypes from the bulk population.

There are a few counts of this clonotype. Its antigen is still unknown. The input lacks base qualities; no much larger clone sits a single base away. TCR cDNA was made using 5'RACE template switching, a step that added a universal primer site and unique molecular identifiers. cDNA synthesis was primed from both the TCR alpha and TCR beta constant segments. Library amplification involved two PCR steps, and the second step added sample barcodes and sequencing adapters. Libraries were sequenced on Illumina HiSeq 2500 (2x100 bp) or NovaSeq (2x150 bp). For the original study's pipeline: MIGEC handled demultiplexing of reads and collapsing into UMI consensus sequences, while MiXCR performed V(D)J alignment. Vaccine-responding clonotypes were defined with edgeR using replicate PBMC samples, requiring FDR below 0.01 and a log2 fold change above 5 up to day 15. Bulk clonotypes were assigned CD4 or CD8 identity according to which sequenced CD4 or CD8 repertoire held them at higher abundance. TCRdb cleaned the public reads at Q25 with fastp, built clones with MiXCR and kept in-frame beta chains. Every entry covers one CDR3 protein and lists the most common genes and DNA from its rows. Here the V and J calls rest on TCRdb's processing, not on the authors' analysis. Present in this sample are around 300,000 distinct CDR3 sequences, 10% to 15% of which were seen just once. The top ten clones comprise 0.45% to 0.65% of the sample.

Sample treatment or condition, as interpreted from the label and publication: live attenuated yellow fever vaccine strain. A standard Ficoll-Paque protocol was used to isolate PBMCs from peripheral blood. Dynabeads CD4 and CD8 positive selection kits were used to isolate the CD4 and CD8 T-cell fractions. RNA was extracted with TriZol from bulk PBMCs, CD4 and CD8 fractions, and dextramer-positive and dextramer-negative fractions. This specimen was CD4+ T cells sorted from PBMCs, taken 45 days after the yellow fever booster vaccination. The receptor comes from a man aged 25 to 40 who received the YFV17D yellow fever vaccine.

CDR3 loop: CASSLGLETQYF. In nucleotides, the sequence is TGTGCCAGCAGTTTGGGTCTAGAGACCCAGTACTTC. This chain joins TRBV12-3 or TRBV12-4 to TRBJ2-5; no D gene call is confident. Measured from the cysteine to the phenylalanine, the CDR3 is 12 residues long. Of the read, only the CDR3 DNA is kept; its 36 bases are in frame from base 1. Trimming costs V 3 bases and J 4 bases, and their ends lie 6 bases apart.